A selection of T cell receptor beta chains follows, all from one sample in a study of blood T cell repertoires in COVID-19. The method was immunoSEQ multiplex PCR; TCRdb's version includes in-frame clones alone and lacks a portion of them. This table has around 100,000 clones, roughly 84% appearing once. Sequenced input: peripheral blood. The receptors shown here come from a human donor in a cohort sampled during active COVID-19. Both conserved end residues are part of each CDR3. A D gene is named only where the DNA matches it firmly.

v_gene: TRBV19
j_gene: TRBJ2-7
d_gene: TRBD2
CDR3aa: CASSFREGPVYEQYF

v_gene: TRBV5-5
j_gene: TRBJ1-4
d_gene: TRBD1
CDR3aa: CASSLDRDRGSRGTEKLFF

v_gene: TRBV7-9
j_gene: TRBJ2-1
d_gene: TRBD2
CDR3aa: CASSLKSGAREKLNEQFF

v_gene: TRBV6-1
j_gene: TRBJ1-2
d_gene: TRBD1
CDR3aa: CASNEARNRGRGYTF

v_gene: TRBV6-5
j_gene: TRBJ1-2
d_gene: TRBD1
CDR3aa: CASSSPRTGNYGYTF

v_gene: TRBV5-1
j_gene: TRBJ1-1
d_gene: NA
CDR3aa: CASNEIPNTEAFF

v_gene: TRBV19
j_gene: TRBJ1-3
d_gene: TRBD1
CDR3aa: CAIQGGPGNTIYF

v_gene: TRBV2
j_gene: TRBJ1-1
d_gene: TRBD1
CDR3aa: CASSPGTGVTGAFF

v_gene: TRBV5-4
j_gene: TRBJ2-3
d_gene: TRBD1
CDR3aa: CATTKGGVADTQYF

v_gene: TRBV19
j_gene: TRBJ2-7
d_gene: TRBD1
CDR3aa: CASSIGQGNFHEQYF